The table lists the clone carrying this TCR beta chain with a count of one. The sample comes from a study of T cell changes during pregnancy in multiple sclerosis. V lost 4 bases, J lost 3 bases, and 2 bases stayed unmatched. Germline V lookup: CDR1 KGHSH, CDR2 LQKENI. The CDR3 length is 14 residues. Sequencing used immunoSEQ multiplex PCR; TCRdb keeps in-frame clones, though not all of them. Of about 70,000 clones listed, roughly 94% are singletons. Sample: peripheral blood, taken in the third trimester of pregnancy. The origin of this receptor is a female donor with multiple sclerosis, enrolled in a pregnancy study. V usage is TRBV18 and J usage is TRBJ2-3, with 9 positions matching TRBD1. The CDR3 loop is CASSHGQGTDTQYF. The CDR3 bases are TGTGCCAGCTCACATGGACAGGGGACAGATACGCAGTATTTT.